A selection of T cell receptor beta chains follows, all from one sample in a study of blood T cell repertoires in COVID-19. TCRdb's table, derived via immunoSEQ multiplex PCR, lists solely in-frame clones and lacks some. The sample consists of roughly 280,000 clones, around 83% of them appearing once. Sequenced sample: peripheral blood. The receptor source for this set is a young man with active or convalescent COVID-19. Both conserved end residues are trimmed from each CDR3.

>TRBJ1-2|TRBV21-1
ASSATGGAYGYT
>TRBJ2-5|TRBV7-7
ASSLGFTSGETQY
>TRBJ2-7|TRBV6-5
ASSPLRDSAYEQY
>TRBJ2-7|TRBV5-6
ASSHPGQGSYEQY
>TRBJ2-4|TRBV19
ASSIDGWPLQY
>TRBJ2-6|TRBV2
ASSDKGLTGANVLT
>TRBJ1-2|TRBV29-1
SVEYLTTGIN
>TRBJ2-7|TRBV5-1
ASSLMSAAIGEIRKRSSYEQY
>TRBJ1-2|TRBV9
ASKGGTYGYT
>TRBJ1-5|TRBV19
ASSVGAGNQPQH